This T cell receptor beta chain was recovered during a study of vaccination effects on CD4 cells after COVID-19. About the study: The second dose preceded post-vaccine samples by a median of 72 days.

Assay: immunoSEQ multiplex PCR; the TCRdb copy retains only in-frame clones and omits some. The sample has 25,000 to 35,000 clones, roughly 76% seen once; the top ten hold over 4.5%. Before sequencing took place, the ViraFEST assay used viral peptide pools to expand antigen-specific CD4+ T cells. Culture proceeded for 10 days, and CD4+ T cells were then isolated. Participants completed two doses of the BNT162b2 or mRNA-1273 vaccine. This clone was seen once. Its matching antigen is unknown. Germline V gene data show CDR1 as SGHTA and CDR2 as FQGTGA. V was pared by 2 bases and J by 3 bases, with 6 bases of the junction left unmatched. The CDR3 sequence is 16 residues long. Study-level results: Marked clonal contraction of both clone types appeared late after vaccination. Cross-reaction with common cold coronaviruses was seen in only 1 of 255 vaccine-induced clones from healthy vaccinees.

The clonotype originates from a human donor who received a COVID-19 vaccine. Some clones in this sample may be carry-over from other donors' samples. The chain carries TRBV7-3 and TRBJ2-3, with 9 bases fitting TRBD2. Sequenced here: CD4+ T cells from PBMCs cultured with SARS-CoV-2 spike peptides, sampled after COVID-19 vaccination. CDR3 in DNA: TGTGCCAGCAGCTTAGGGGCGGGGGGGCAGACAGATACGCAGTATTTT. It codes for CASSLGAGGQTDTQYF.